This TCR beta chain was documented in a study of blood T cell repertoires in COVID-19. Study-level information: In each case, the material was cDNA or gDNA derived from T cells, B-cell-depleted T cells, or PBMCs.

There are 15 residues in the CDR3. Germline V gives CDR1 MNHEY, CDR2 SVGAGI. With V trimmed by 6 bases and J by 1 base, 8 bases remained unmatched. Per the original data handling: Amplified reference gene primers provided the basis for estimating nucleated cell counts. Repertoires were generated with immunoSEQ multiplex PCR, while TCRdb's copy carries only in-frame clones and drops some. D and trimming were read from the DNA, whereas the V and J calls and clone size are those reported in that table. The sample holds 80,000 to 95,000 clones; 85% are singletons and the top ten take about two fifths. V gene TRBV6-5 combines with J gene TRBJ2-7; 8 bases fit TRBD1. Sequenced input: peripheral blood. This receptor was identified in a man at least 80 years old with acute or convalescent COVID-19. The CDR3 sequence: CASSLDRVTSYEQYF. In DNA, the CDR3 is TGTGCCAGCAGCTTGGACAGGGTCACTTCCTACGAGCAGTACTTC.